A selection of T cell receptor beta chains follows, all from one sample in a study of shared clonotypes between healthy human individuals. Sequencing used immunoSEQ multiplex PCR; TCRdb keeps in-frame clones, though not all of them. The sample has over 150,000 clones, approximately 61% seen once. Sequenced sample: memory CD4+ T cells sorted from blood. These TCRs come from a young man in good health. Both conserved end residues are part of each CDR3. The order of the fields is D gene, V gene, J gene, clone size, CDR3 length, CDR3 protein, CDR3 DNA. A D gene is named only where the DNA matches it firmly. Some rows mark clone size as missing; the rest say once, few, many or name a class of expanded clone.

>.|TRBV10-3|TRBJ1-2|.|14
CAISEGGQKYGYTF
TGTGCCATCAGTGAGGGAGGACAGAAGTATGGCTACACCTTC
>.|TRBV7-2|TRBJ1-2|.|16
CASSLVPGMSNYGYTF
TGTGCCAGCAGCTTAGTCCCTGGGATGTCTAACTATGGCTACACCTTC
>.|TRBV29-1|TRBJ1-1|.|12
CSVKWGSPEAFF
TGCAGCGTTAAATGGGGGTCCCCTGAAGCTTTCTTT
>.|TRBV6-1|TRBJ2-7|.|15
CASSEVGRPGHEQYF
TGTGCCAGCAGTGAAGTTGGGAGACCAGGGCACGAGCAGTACTTC
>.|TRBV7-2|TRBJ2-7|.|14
CASSLAALAYEQYF
TGTGCCAGCAGCTTAGCAGCCCTAGCCTACGAGCAGTACTTC
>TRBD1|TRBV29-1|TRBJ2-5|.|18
CSFTPGTGRAHGKETQYF
TGCAGCTTCACCCCCGGGACAGGGAGGGCACACGGGAAAGAGACCCAGTACTTC
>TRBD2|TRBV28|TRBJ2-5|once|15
CASSRLRAGVETQYF
TGTGCCAGCAGCCGCCTTAGAGCGGGAGTGGAGACCCAGTACTTC
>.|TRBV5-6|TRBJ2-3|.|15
CASSLDRVEVWAQYF
TGTGCCAGCAGCTTGGACAGGGTGGAGGTATGGGCGCAGTATTTT
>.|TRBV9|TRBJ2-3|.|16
CASSVASGGNTDTQYF
TGTGCCAGCAGCGTAGCTTCCGGGGGAAACACAGATACGCAGTATTTT
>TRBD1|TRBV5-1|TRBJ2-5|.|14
CASHGTGTGETQYF
TGCGCCAGCCATGGGACAGGGACTGGAGAGACCCAGTACTTC
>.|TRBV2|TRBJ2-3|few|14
CARGGSGSTDTQYF
TGTGCCAGAGGGGGTAGCGGGAGCACAGATACGCAGTATTTT
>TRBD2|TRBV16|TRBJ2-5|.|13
CARGTSGSETQYF
TGTGCCAGAGGGACTAGCGGGAGTGAGACCCAGTACTTC
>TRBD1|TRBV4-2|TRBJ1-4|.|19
CASSQDSTGGRPLNEKLFF
TGTGCCAGCAGCCAAGACTCCACAGGGGGCAGACCTCTCAATGAAAAACTGTTTTTT